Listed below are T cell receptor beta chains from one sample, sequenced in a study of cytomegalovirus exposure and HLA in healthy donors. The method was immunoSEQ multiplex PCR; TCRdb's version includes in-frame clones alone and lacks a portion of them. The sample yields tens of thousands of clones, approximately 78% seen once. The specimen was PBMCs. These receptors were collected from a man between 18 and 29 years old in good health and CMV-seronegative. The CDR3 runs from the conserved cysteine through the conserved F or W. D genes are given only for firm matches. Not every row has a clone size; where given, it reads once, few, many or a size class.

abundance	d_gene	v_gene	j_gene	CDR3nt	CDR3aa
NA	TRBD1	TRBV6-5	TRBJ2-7	TGTGCCAGCAGTTACGGACAGGGCCGTCTCGGAGGCGAGCAGTACTTC	CASSYGQGRLGGEQYF
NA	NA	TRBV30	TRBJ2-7	TGTGCCTGGAGTCTTAGGAGGGCCGGGAACTACGAGCAGTACTTC	CAWSLRRAGNYEQYF
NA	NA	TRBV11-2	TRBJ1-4	TGTGCCAGCAGCTTAGTACCGGGTGTGAATGAAAAACTGTTTTTT	CASSLVPGVNEKLFF
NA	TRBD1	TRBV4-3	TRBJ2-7	TGCGCCAGCAGCCACCCGGACAGGGTCGACGAGCAGTACTTC	CASSHPDRVDEQYF
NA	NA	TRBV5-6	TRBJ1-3	TGTGCCAGCACCCTAATGCCAATAACCTCTGGAAACACCATATATTTT	CASTLMPITSGNTIYF
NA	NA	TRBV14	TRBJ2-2	TGTGCCAGCAGCCTCCTCTCGGGGGCCGGGGAGCTGTTTTTT	CASSLLSGAGELFF
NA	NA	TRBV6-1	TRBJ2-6	TGTGACAGCAGTGACGGGACACGAAGCTCTGGGGCCAACGTCCTGACTTTC	CDSSDGTRSSGANVLTF
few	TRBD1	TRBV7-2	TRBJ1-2	TGTGCCAGCAGCACGGACAGGTGGGATGGCTACACCTTC	CASSTDRWDGYTF
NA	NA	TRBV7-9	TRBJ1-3	TGTGCCAGCAGCTTAGTCCCAGGGCCTGGAAACACCATATATTTT	CASSLVPGPGNTIYF
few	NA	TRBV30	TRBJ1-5	TGTGCCTGGAGTGTAGCCGCAAATCAGCCCCAGCATTTT	CAWSVAANQPQHF
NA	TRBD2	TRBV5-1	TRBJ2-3	TGCGCCAGCAGCTTACTGACTGTAGCGGGGGTGGGGGATACGCAGTATTTT	CASSLLTVAGVGDTQYF
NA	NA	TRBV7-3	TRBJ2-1	TGTGCCAGCAGCCAAATGGGCTCCCAGGGGAATGAGCAGTTCTTC	CASSQMGSQGNEQFF
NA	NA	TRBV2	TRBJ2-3	TGTGCCAGCAGTGAAGGAGGGAGCTCAGATACGCAGTATTTT	CASSEGGSSDTQYF
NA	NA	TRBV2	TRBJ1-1	TGTGCCAGCAGTGAAGGGGGGCTGAACACTGAAGCTTTCTTT	CASSEGGLNTEAFF
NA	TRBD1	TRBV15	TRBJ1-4	TGTGCCACCAGCAGGTACAGGGGGAACGAAAAACTGTTTTTT	CATSRYRGNEKLFF
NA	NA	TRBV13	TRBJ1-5	TGTGCCAGCAGCTTGTCTCGGGGGGCTCGGAAGGGCAATCAGCCCCAGCATTTT	CASSLSRGARKGNQPQHF
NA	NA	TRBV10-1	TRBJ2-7	TGCGCCAGTGCCTGGCAGGGTTGGTTCGAGCAGTACTTC	CASAWQGWFEQYF
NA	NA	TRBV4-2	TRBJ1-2	TGTGCCAGCAGCCAAGATCGTCCCGGGGTTCATGGCTACACCTTC	CASSQDRPGVHGYTF
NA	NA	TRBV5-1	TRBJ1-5	TGCGCCAGCAGCCTAGCCGGACGGATCAATCAGCCCCAGCATTTT	CASSLAGRINQPQHF
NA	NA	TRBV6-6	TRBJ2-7	TGTGCCAGCAGTTACGGTGAGGCCACTCCGGGCTACGAGCAGTACTTC	CASSYGEATPGYEQYF
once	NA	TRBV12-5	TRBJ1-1	TGTGCTAGTGGCTACTGGGGGGTAACGTTTGCTTTCTTT	CASGYWGVTFAFF
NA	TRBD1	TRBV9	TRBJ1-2	TGTGCCAGCAGCGAGGGGACAGGGAGCGGCTACACCTTC	CASSEGTGSGYTF
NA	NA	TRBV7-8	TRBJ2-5	TGTGCCAGCACCAAGACAGAGCAAGAGACCCAGTACTTC	CASTKTEQETQYF
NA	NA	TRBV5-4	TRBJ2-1	TGTGCCAGCAGCTTGGTTTGGTCAGCGGCAAACAATGAGCAGTTCTTC	CASSLVWSAANNEQFF
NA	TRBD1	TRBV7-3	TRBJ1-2	TGTGCCAGCAGCTCCAACAGGGGTGGCTACACCTTC	CASSSNRGGYTF
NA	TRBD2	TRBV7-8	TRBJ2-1	TGTGCCAGCAGCTTATTTCTAGCGGGAATATTCAATGAGCAGTTCTTC	CASSLFLAGIFNEQFF
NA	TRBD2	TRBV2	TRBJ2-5	TGTGCCAGCAGTGAAGTTAGCGGGGTGAAGACCCAGTACTTC	CASSEVSGVKTQYF
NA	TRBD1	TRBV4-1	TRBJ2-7	TGCGCCAGCAGCAAAGACAGGGGTTTTTTCTACGAGCAGTACTTC	CASSKDRGFFYEQYF
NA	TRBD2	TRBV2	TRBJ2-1	TGTGCCAGCAGGAAAGGACTAGCGGAGCAGTTCTTC	CASRKGLAEQFF
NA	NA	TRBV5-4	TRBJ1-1	TGTGCCAGCAGCTTGGCCAACAGCATGAACACTGAAGCTTTCTTT	CASSLANSMNTEAFF
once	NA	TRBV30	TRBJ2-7	TGTGCCTGGAGTGTACGGGTGAGTCTCGAGCAGTACTTC	CAWSVRVSLEQYF
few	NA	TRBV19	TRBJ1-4	TGTGCCAGTAGCACAGGGTGGGCGGATGAAAAACTGTTTTTT	CASSTGWADEKLFF
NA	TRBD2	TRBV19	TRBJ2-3	TGTGCCAGTAGTGCTCTTCGGACTAGCGGGAGGCCTTCATCAAGCACAGATACGCAGTATTTT	CASSALRTSGRPSSSTDTQYF
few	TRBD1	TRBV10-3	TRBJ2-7	TGTGCCATCAGTACAGGACAGGGCCGGGAGCAGTACTTC	CAISTGQGREQYF
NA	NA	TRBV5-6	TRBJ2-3	TGTGCCAGCAGCTTGTTACCTGACGGGACGCAGTATTTT	CASSLLPDGTQYF
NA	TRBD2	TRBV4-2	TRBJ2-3	TGTGCCAGCAGCCAAGATCTCCAGCGGGAGTATGTGGCAGATACGCAGTATTTT	CASSQDLQREYVADTQYF
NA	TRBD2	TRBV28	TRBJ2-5	TGTGCCAGCCGGACGGGGGGGCAGGGAGAAGAGACCCAGTACTTC	CASRTGGQGEETQYF
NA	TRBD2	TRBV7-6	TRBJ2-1	TGTGCCAGCAGCATCGGGACTAGCTCGTACAATGAGCAGTTCTTC	CASSIGTSSYNEQFF
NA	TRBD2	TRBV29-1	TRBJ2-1	TGCAGCGCCTCCCCGGGACTAGCGGGAGGGGCCGAGCAGTTCTTC	CSASPGLAGGAEQFF
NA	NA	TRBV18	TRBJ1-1	TGTGCCAGCTCACCACCGAAGGGGGTGAACACTGAAGCTTTCTTT	CASSPPKGVNTEAFF
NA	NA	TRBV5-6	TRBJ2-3	TGTGCCAGCAGCTTCGGGTCTCTAGATGTAGATACGCAGTATTTT	CASSFGSLDVDTQYF
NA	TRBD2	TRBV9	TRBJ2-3	TGTGCCAGCAGCGCCAACCCCGGGGCTAGCGGGGGGGCCGATACGCAGTATTTT	CASSANPGASGGADTQYF
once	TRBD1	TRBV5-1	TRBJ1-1	TGCGCCAGCAGCCCGGCCCAGGGGGCGTACACTGAAGCTTTCTTT	CASSPAQGAYTEAFF
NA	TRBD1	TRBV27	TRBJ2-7	TGTGCCAGCACCCGACAGGGATGGGGCTACGAGCAGTACTTC	CASTRQGWGYEQYF
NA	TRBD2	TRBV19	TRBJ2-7	TGTGCCAGTAGTCCTAGCGGGATGAGCTCCTACGAGCAGTACTTC	CASSPSGMSSYEQYF
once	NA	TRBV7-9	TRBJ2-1	TGTGCCAGCAGCTTAATTGTGAGCGACAATGAGCAGTTCTTC	CASSLIVSDNEQFF
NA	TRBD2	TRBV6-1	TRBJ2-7	TGTGCCAGCAGTGGCACAGGGACTAGCGCACGCACGGGCGAGCAGTACTTC	CASSGTGTSARTGEQYF
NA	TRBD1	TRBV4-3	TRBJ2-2	TGCGCCAGCAGCCAAGACAGGGGGATCGCCGGGGAGCTGTTTTTT	CASSQDRGIAGELFF
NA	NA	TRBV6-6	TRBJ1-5	TGTGCCAGCAGTCAGCAGAGGGCCCAGCCCCAGCATTTT	CASSQQRAQPQHF
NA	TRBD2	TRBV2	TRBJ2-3	TGTGCCAGCAGTGTCGGCGGGAGGACGACAGATACGCAGTATTTT	CASSVGGRTTDTQYF
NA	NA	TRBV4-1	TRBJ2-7	TGCGCCAGCAGCCAAGATCCCCGTAGTTACGAGCAGTACTTC	CASSQDPRSYEQYF